This TCR beta chain stems from a study of T cells after yellow fever vaccination (dated by TCRdb to between 2019 and 2020). For context, the study as a whole: The SMART-Seq v4 Ultra Low Input RNA kit was used to prepare libraries from fractions with low cell numbers. To track T-cell clones before and after primary and booster YFV17D yellow fever vaccination, bulk TCR alpha and beta repertoires were sequenced longitudinally. Two healthy male donors, one aged 18 to 30 and one aged 30 to 40 years, made up the cohort. Blood samples were taken at several timepoints before and after primary and secondary immunization, and bulk PBMC replicates and cell subsets were isolated. Overall study results and their limits: Compared with the primary T-cell response, the secondary T-cell response was weaker but faster, peaking on day 5 rather than day 15. Because abundant contaminating clonotypes from the bulk population could be contained in FACS-sorted repertoires, computational filtering was required. Most clones expanded after primary vaccination were re-detected after the booster (almost 97% of CD4 and roughly 87% of CD8), suggesting broad memory maintenance. A small fraction of clonotypes appeared in both the CD4 and CD8 compartments, likely as a result of convergent recombination. The study included only two donors, which limits how far the findings can be generalized.

Via the germline V gene (reference sequence), CDR1 is MNHEY and CDR2 SMNVEV. The CDR3 numbers 17 residues from cysteine through phenylalanine. Left in the record is the CDR3 DNA by itself, 51 bases read in frame from the first base. V loses 5 bases, J loses 1 base, and the germline ends lie 20 bases apart. TCR cDNA was synthesized by 5'RACE template switching, which introduced a universal primer site and unique molecular identifiers. Priming for cDNA synthesis came from both the TCR alpha and TCR beta constant segments. Library amplification used two PCR steps, and the second PCR step added sample barcodes and sequencing adapters. Sequencing of libraries was performed on Illumina HiSeq 2500 (2x100 bp) or NovaSeq (2x150 bp). In the original analysis: MIGEC handled demultiplexing of reads and collapsing into UMI consensus sequences, while MiXCR performed V(D)J alignment. Using edgeR on replicate PBMC samples, clonotypes were called vaccine-responding if FDR was below 0.01 and the log2 fold change was above 5 up to day 15. CD4 or CD8 identity was assigned to each bulk clonotype according to whether the clonotype was present at higher abundance in the sequenced CD4 repertoire or the sequenced CD8 repertoire. The public reads were run again by TCRdb, first through fastp at Q25 and then through MiXCR, and only productive beta chains were kept. Each entry merges the rows of one CDR3 protein and shows their most common DNA and genes. In this record, the V and J calls reflect TCRdb's handling and not the investigators' own analysis. Counted in this sample were 78,000 or so distinct CDR3 sequences; around 7.7% of them appeared once. Approximately 28% of the sample comes from the top ten.

What this sample's treatment or condition label stands for: live attenuated yellow fever vaccine strain. PBMCs were isolated from peripheral blood using a standard Ficoll-Paque protocol. Dynabeads CD4 and CD8 positive selection kits were used to isolate CD4 and CD8 T-cell fractions. TriZol was used to extract RNA from bulk PBMCs, from CD4 and CD8 fractions, and from dextramer-positive and dextramer-negative fractions. This clonotype was counted at least ten times. Its antigen target is currently unknown. Within one base of it there is no much larger clone, and no base qualities were kept. The sample here was CD8+ T cells sorted from PBMCs, taken approximately 11 days after the first yellow fever vaccination. The TCR sequence derives from a man aged 18 to 30 who received the YFV17D yellow fever vaccine. The V and J segments used are TRBV27 and TRBJ2-5; TRBD2 is possibly the D segment (6 matching bases). This receptor has the CDR3 CASSPTPGGRGQETQYF. In nucleotide form, the sequence is TGTGCCAGCAGTCCCACTCCCGGGGGTAGGGGCCAAGAGACCCAGTACTTC.